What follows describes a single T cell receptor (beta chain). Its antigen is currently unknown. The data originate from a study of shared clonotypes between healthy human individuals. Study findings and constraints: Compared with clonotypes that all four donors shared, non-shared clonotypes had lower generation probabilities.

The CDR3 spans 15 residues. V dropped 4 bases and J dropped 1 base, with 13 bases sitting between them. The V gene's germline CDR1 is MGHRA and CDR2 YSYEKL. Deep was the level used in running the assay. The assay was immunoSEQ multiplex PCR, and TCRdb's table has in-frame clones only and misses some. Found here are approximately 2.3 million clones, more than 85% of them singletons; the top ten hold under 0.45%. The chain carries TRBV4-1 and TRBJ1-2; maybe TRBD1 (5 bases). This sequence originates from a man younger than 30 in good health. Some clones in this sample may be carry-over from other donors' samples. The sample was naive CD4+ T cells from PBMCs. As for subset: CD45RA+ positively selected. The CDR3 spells CASSPGTVVNYGYTF. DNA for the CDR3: TGCGCCAGCAGCCCTGGGACCGTTGTTAACTATGGCTACACCTTC.